This T cell receptor (beta chain) derives from a study of T cell changes during pregnancy in multiple sclerosis. Germline V gene data show CDR1 as MGHDK and CDR2 as SYGVNS. The V end was cut by 6 bases, the J end by 0 bases, with 11 bases between. The CDR3 is 15 amino acids. The table came from immunoSEQ multiplex PCR; TCRdb's copy has only in-frame clones and leaves some out. The sample includes tens of thousands of clones, 80% to 95% of them seen just once. The specimen comprised peripheral blood, sampled in the first trimester of pregnancy. This chain joins TRBV25-1 and TRBJ1-4, with D uncertain. The TCR comes from a female donor with multiple sclerosis, enrolled in a pregnancy study. The CDR3 DNA reads as TGTGCCAGCAGCAAAGACGGAGCAACTAATGAAAAACTGTTTTTT. Its protein is CASSKDGATNEKLFF.